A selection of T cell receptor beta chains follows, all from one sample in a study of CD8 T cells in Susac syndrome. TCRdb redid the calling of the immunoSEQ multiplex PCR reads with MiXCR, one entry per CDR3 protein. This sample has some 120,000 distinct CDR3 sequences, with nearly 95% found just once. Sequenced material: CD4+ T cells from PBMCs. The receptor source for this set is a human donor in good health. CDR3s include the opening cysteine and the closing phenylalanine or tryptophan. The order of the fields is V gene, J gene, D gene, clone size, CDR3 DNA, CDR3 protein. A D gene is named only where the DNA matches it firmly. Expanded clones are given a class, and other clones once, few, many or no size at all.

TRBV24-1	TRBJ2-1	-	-	TGTGCCACCAGTGAAGGGCCGATGGATGAGCAGTTCTTC	CATSEGPMDEQFF
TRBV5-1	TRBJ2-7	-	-	TGCGCCAGCAGCTTGGCCGGGACGGATCGTTACGAGCAGTACTTC	CASSLAGTDRYEQYF
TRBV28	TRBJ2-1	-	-	TGTGCCAGCAGCCTAGGCGGGGCGCCGAACTCCTACAATGAGCAGTTCTTC	CASSLGGAPNSYNEQFF
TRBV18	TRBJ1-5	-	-	TGTGCCAGCTCACCTGGTTTCTCTGGGACGAGCAATCAGCCCCAGCATTTT	CASSPGFSGTSNQPQHF
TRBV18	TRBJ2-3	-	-	TGTGCCAGCTCACCGATTGGAGAAACGCAGTATTTT	CASSPIGETQYF
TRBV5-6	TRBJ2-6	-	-	TGTGCCAGCAGCGCACGGTGGCCCCCTGGGGCCAACGTCCTGACTTTC	CASSARWPPGANVLTF
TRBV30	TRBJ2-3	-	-	TGTGCCTGGAAGAAGGAGGGGACAGATACGCAGTATTTT	CAWKKEGTDTQYF
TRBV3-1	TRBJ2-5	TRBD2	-	TGTGCCAGCAGCCAAGTCCGACTAGCGGGAGGTTTTGAGACCCAGTACTTC	CASSQVRLAGGFETQYF
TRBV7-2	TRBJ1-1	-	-	TGTGCCAGCAGCTTAGCCAGGACCTCGAACACTGAAGCTTTCTTT	CASSLARTSNTEAFF
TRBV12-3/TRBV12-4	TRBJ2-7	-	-	TGTGCCAGCAGTCTCCCGGTTATGTCTGGCGAGCAGTACTTC	CASSLPVMSGEQYF
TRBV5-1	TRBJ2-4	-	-	TGCGCCAGCAGGGAGGGGGCGAGGGACATTCAGTACTTC	CASREGARDIQYF
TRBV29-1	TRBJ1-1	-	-	TGCAGCGTTGTAGGGAACACTGAAGCTTTCTTT	CSVVGNTEAFF
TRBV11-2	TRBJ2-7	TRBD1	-	TGTGCCAGCAGCCCCGGGACAGGGGGTGTCGGACAGTACTTC	CASSPGTGGVGQYF
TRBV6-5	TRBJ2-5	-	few	TGTGCCAGCAGCCCGGGGAGACAAGAGACCCAGTACTTC	CASSPGRQETQYF
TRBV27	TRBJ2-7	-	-	TGTGCCAGCAGTTTATATGCAACAGACCCTCGGTACGAGCAGTACTTC	CASSLYATDPRYEQYF
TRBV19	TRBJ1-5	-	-	TGTGCCAGTAGTCTCATAGATCAGCCCCAGCATTTT	CASSLIDQPQHF
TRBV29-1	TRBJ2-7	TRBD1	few	TGCAGCGCCGCGAGGGACAGACAAAACGAGCAGTACTTC	CSAARDRQNEQYF
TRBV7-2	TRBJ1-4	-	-	TGTGCCAGCAGCCGAGGAGCAACTAATGAAAAACTGTTTTTT	CASSRGATNEKLFF
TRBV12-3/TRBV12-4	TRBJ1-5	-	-	TGTGCCAGCAGTTCCGATCAGCCCCAGCATTTT	CASSSDQPQHF
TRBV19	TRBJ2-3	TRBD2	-	TGTGCCAGTAAGACTAGCGGTGATACGCAGTATTTT	CASKTSGDTQYF
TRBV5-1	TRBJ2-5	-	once	TGCGCCAGCAGCTTTCCAGGTGGGGGAGAGACCCAGTACTTC	CASSFPGGGETQYF
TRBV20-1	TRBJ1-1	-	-	TGCAGTGCTACCCGCGATGCGAACACTGAAGCTTTCTTT	CSATRDANTEAFF
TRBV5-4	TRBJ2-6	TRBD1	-	TGTGCCAGCAGCTTAGGCATGGGACAGGCGTCCTCTGGGGCCAACGTCCTGACTTTC	CASSLGMGQASSGANVLTF
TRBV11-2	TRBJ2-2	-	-	TGTGCCAGCAGCTTAGATGGGCGGTACGGGGAGCTGTTTTTT	CASSLDGRYGELFF
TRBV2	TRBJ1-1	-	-	TGTGCCAGCAGTTGGGGCAGCGTGAACACTGAAGCTTTCTTT	CASSWGSVNTEAFF
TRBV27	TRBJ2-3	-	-	TGTGCCAGCAGTAAGAACGGGGTGGCGGATACGCAGTATTTT	CASSKNGVADTQYF
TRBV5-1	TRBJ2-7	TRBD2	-	TGCGCCAGCAGCTTTACTAGCGGGAGAAACAGGCGCTACGAGCAGTACTTC	CASSFTSGRNRRYEQYF
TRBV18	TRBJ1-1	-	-	TGTGCCAGCTCACTGTTATCTGAAGCTTTCTTT	CASSLLSEAFF